This T cell receptor beta chain was sequenced in a study of blood T cell repertoires in COVID-19. Study as a whole: Samples of COVID-19 (acute and convalescent) were obtained from the United States, Italy and Spain.

TCRdb's copy holds only in-frame clones and misses some; the assay was immunoSEQ multiplex PCR. The sample lists under 450,000 clones; roughly 90% were seen once. The count of this clone is one. It was during active infection that Seattle patients were enrolled and then longitudinally followed. The TCR originated in a woman aged 40 to 55 with COVID-19, enrolled during active disease. The sequenced material came from peripheral blood.

CDR3 nucleotides: TGCGCCAGCAGCCACCAACAGCAGAACACTGAAGCTTTCTTT. It encodes CASSHQQQNTEAFF. This chain uses TRBV4-3 with TRBJ1-1; D not resolved. Deletions cut 3 bases from V and 1 base from J, with 9 bases between. The CDR3 extends over 14 amino acids. Germline CDR1 LGHNA, CDR2 YSLEER.